This T cell receptor beta chain comes out of a study of graft-versus-host responses after intestinal transplantation. In the study overall: Following induction with anti-thymocyte globulin, all recipients were given tacrolimus and steroids for approximately three years. Study conclusions and caveats: Among recipient marrow samples, GvH clones were found; some appeared first in ileum or blood. Early HvG declines after transplant were associated with peak circulating GvH clone levels. Those patients showing graft-donor T cell macrochimerism displayed high graft-versus-host to host-versus-graft clonal ratios in allografts.

Method: immunoSEQ multiplex PCR; TCRdb's copy keeps in-frame clones and lacks some. Seen here are roughly 75,000 clones, 90% to 95% observed once, and the top ten hold about 0.1%. The length of the CDR3 is 14 residues. Germline values: CDR1 WNHNN, CDR2 SYGVQD (reference sequence). V was clipped by 5 bases and J by 8 bases, with 18 bases between them. As concerns this clone: Antigen specificity is unknown.

This receptor was identified in a human donor who received an intestinal transplant. The rearrangement joins TRBV10-1 to TRBJ1-2, with D perhaps TRBD1 (6 bases). The sequences come from unstimulated CD4+ T cells sorted from spleen or lymph node cells, collected before intestinal transplant. CDR3 in amino acids: CASSTKGGANGYTF. The CDR3 DNA sequence: TGCGCCAGCAGTACCAAGGGGGGGGCTAACGGCTACACCTTC.